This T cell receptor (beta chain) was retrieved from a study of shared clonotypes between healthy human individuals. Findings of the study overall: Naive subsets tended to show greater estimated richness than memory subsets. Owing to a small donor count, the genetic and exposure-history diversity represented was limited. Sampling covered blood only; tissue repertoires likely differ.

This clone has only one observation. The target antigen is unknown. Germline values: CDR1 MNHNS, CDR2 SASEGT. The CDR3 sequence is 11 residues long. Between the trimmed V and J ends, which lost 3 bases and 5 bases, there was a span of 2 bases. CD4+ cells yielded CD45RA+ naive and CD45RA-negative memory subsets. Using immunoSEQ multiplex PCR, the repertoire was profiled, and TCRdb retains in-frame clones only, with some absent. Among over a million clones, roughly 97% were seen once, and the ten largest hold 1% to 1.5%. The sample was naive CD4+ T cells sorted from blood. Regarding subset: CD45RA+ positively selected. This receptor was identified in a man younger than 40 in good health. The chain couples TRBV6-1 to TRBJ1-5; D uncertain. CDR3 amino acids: CASSDYQPQHF. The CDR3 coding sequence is TGTGCCAGCAGTGACTATCAGCCCCAGCATTTT.